The 19 T cell receptor beta chains given below trace back to one sample, sequenced in a study of early T cells in non-severe SARS-CoV-2 infection. A single record per CDR3 protein comes from TCRdb applying MiXCR to the 5' RACE reads. The sample lists 37,000 or so distinct CDR3 sequences, 5% to 6.5% occurring once. The specimen was whole blood. These receptors came from an adult who was a healthcare worker with PCR-confirmed SARS-CoV-2 infection or an uninfected control (not recorded which).

Here the CDR3 reads CSASRRLGVNTEAFF. The CDR3 nucleotides read TGCAGTGCTAGTAGGCGGCTCGGGGTAAACACTGAAGCTTTCTTT. The chain is built from TRBV20-1 and TRBJ1-1; D remains unclear. The CDR3 extends over 15 amino acids. CDR1 and CDR2 from the germline V gene are DFQATT and SNEGSKA (reference sequence). With 3 bases removed from V and 2 bases from J, the gap between germline ends came to 16 bases.

This clonotype has ten or more counts. The rearrangement joins TRBV7-2 to TRBJ2-1; D unclear. The ends were cut back, 0 bases at V and 3 bases at J, with 9 bases in the middle. Germline V gives CDR1 SGHTA, CDR2 FQGNSA. This CDR3 contains 15 residues. The CDR3 DNA reads as TGTGCCAGCAGCTTAGCTGGGCAGGACTACAATGAGCAGTTCTTC. Its translation: CASSLAGQDYNEQFF.

The V and J genes are TRBV6-5 and TRBJ1-2; the match to TRBD1 covers 7 bases. V trimming: 6 bases; J trimming: 8 bases; junction bases outside the gene matches: 9. CDR3 length equals 13 residues. Germline CDR1 and CDR2: MNHEY and SVGAGI. CDR3 sequence (DNA): TGTGCCAGCAGAGAGGGGGCTGGAGGGGGCTACACCTTC. It specifies CASREGAGGGYTF.

This clonotype was counted between two and nine times. The V call is TRBV4-2, the J call TRBJ1-1, with unresolved D. CDR1 LGHNA and CDR2 YNFKEQ come from the germline V gene. The CDR3 length is 16 residues. Trimming pared 4 bases from V and 3 bases from J, leaving 18 bases between. DNA for the CDR3: TGTGCCAGCAGCCCCACGACTAATACTAGGGACACTGAAGCTTTCTTT. This translates into CASSPTTNTRDTEAFF.

This clonotype has a count of ten or more. The CDR3 reads CASSPPVRDEQFF. The CDR3 nucleotides are TGTGCCAGCTCACCACCGGTGAGGGATGAGCAGTTCTTC. This rearrangement joins TRBV18 to TRBJ2-1, with TRBD2 as a possible D gene (5 bases). Germline-derived CDR1 and CDR2 are KGHSH and LQKENI. This CDR3 contains 13 residues. V dropped 0 bases and J dropped 8 bases, with 8 bases sitting between them.

This clonotype was recorded many times. The chain is built from TRBV3-1 and TRBJ1-2, with 7 bases aligning to TRBD1. The germline V gene encodes CDR1 LGHDT and CDR2 YNNKEL (reference sequence). The CDR3 has 15 residues. V trimming: 1 base; J trimming: 6 bases; junction bases outside the gene matches: 8. The CDR3 DNA reads as TGTGCCAGCAGCCAAGTGGCAGGGGGATATCATGGCTACACCTTC. Residues: CASSQVAGGYHGYTF. Combining the CDR3 with reference TRBV3-1 and TRBJ1-2 gives the whole variable domain DTAVSQTPKYLVTQMGNDKSIKCEQNLGHDTMYWYKQDSKKFLKIMFSYNNKELIINETVPNRFSPKSPDKAHLNLHINSLELGDSAVYFCASSQVAGGYHGYTFGSGTRLTVV.

This clonotype was seen repeatedly, ten times or more. The gene calls are TRBV11-3 and TRBJ2-1; D is ambiguous. Looked up from germline, CDR1 is SGHNT and CDR2 is YENEEA. V was clipped by 5 bases and J by 8 bases, with 7 bases between them. This CDR3 region has 11 residues. The CDR3 DNA sequence: TGTGCCAGCAGCAAGACTCATGAGCAGTTCTTC. This gives the protein CASSKTHEQFF.

This clonotype was seen at least ten times. This chain links TRBV28 with TRBJ1-4; maybe TRBD1 (5 bases). Trimming took 6 bases from V and 5 from J, leaving 13 bases between them. The germline V gene has CDR1 MDHEN and CDR2 SYDVKM. The CDR3 is 14 amino acids. The CDR3 DNA follows: TGTGCCAGCAGCCGTACGCGGGGGAATGAAAAACTGTTTTTT. Protein product: CASSRTRGNEKLFF.

Many counts were recorded for this clonotype. This chain uses TRBV28 with TRBJ2-7; 15 bases line up with TRBD2. The ends lost 6 bases at V and 2 bases at J; junction bases unmatched: 5. Germline CDR1 reads MDHEN; CDR2 reads SYDVKM. CDR3 length equals 16 residues. The chain's CDR3 is CASRGTSGGTAYEQYF. The CDR3, as DNA: TGTGCCAGCAGGGGGACTAGCGGGGGGACCGCCTACGAGCAGTACTTC.

This clonotype occurred many times. This chain joins TRBV5-1 and TRBJ1-4; TRBD1 is a possible D gene (5 bases). The CDR3 contains 15 residues. The germline V and J ends were trimmed by 3 bases and 8 bases, with 17 bases remaining between them. Germline V gene data show CDR1 as SGHRS and CDR2 as YFSETQ. The CDR3 sequence: CASSSGSGQREKLFF. In DNA form, the CDR3 reads TGCGCCAGCAGCTCGGGTTCAGGACAACGGGAAAAACTGTTTTTT. Full variable domain (rest looked up from reference TRBV5-1 and TRBJ1-4): KAGVTQTPRYLIKTRGQQVTLSCSPISGHRSVSWYQQTPGQGLQFLFEYFSETQRNKGNFPGRFSGRQFSNSRSEMNVSTLELGDSALYLCASSSGSGQREKLFFGSGTQLSVL.

This clonotype was observed at least ten times. The V gene is TRBV7-6, the J gene TRBJ2-7; 11 nucleotides agree with TRBD1. Germline V gives CDR1 SGHVS, CDR2 FNYEAQ. The V and J ends lost 1 base and 4 bases, in that order; junction bases with no gene match: 6. The CDR3 length is 16 residues. CDR3 sequence reads: CASSLGRDRGIYEQYF. The CDR3 DNA sequence: TGTGCCAGCAGCTTAGGCCGGGACAGGGGGATTTACGAGCAGTACTTC.

This clonotype showed up many times. This chain uses TRBV20-1 with TRBJ1-4; D is undetermined. Germline CDR1 is DFQATT and CDR2 is SNEGSKA (reference sequence). This CDR3 comprises 13 residues. As DNA, the CDR3 is TGCAGCTCCCCCGGGCCAAATAATGAAAAACTGTTTTTT. Translation: CSSPGPNNEKLFF.

This clonotype has ten or more counts. The chain uses TRBV18 and TRBJ2-1; 12 bases line up with TRBD2. The CDR3 is made up of 20 amino acids. Germline CDR1 is KGHSH and CDR2 is LQKENI. The ends lost 4 bases at V and 7 bases at J; junction bases unmatched: 20. The CDR3 DNA reads as TGTGCCAGCTCACGCAACCCAACTAGCGGGGGGCGGAGACACGATAATGAGCAGTTCTTC. Translated: CASSRNPTSGGRRHDNEQFF.

This clonotype was counted a few times. This sequence joins TRBV7-9 and TRBJ2-3, with 12 bases that match TRBD2. The CDR3 has 16 residues. V trimming: 4 bases; J trimming: 3 bases; junction bases outside the gene matches: 5. Germline lookup yields CDR1 SEHNR and CDR2 FQNEAQ (reference sequence). CDR3 in amino acids: CASSSSGGAWTDTQYF. The CDR3 DNA is TGTGCCAGCAGCTCTAGCGGGGGGGCTTGGACAGATACGCAGTATTTT.

This clonotype was picked up many times. V is TRBV13 and J is TRBJ2-7; 9 positions agree with TRBD2. With 8 bases clipped from V and 3 bases from J, the junction kept 8 bases outside the gene matches. This CDR3 region has 14 residues. In germline, CDR1 is PRHDT, CDR2 FYEKMQ (reference sequence). CDR3 residues: CASSSGRPSYEQYF. CDR3 coding DNA: TGTGCCAGCTCAAGCGGGAGGCCTAGCTACGAGCAGTACTTC. The variable domain in full, completed from reference TRBV13 and TRBJ2-7, reads AAGVIQSPRHLIKEKRETATLKCYPIPRHDTVYWYQQGPGQDPQFLISFYEKMQSDKGSIPDRFSAQQFSDYHSELNMSSLELGDSALYFCASSSGRPSYEQYFGPGTRLTVT.

The rearrangement uses TRBV7-6 and TRBJ1-1; D is undetermined. Germline lookup yields CDR1 SGHVS and CDR2 FNYEAQ. V was cut by 7 bases and J by 0 bases, with 6 bases left in between. This CDR3 has 12 residues. CDR3 DNA: TGTGCCAGCAAGGACCTGAACACTGAAGCTTTCTTT. Translated: CASKDLNTEAFF.

This clonotype was picked up a small number of times. The chain has TRBV7-9 and TRBJ2-7; D not resolved. V dropped 5 bases and J dropped 2 bases, with 13 bases sitting between them. The CDR3 covers 14 residues. Germline values: CDR1 SEHNR, CDR2 FQNEAQ (reference sequence). The CDR3 DNA sequence: TGTGCCAGCAGCCCCCCGGGTCCTACCTACGAGCAGTACTTC. Its translation: CASSPPGPTYEQYF.

This clonotype was counted only a few times. J is TRBJ2-1 and V is TRBV11-1; 8 bases fit TRBD2. The CDR3 spans 13 residues. V was pared by 5 bases and J by 9 bases, with 6 bases of the junction left unmatched. Germline CDR1 SGHAT, CDR2 FQDESV (reference sequence). CDR3 sequence (DNA): TGTGCCAGCAGCCCCCGGGAGGGTGGTGAGCAGTTCTTC. As protein: CASSPREGGEQFF. Using reference TRBV11-1 and TRBJ2-1 for the parts outside the CDR3, the full variable domain is EAEVAQSPRYKITEKSQAVAFWCDPISGHATLYWYRQILGQGPELLVQFQDESVVDDSQLPKDRFSAERLKGVDSTLKIQPAELGDSAMYLCASSPREGGEQFFGPGTRLTVL.

This clonotype has a handful of counts. J is TRBJ1-2 and V is TRBV5-4; TRBD1 matches at 9 bases. The CDR3 is 15 residues long. The germline V gene encodes CDR1 SGHNT and CDR2 YYREEE (reference sequence). V was clipped by 2 bases and J by 2 bases; unmatched bases: 4. CDR3 DNA: TGTGCCAGCAGCTTTGACAGGGGGGTGAACTATGGCTACACCTTC. Translated, it gives CASSFDRGVNYGYTF. The whole variable domain, remainder taken from reference TRBV5-4 and TRBJ1-2, is ETGVTQSPTHLIKTRGQQVTLRCSSQSGHNTVSWYQQALGQGPQFIFQYYREEENGRGNFPPRFSGLQFPNYSSELNVNALELDDSALYLCASSFDRGVNYGYTFGSGTRLTVV.